The rows below give T cell receptor beta chains drawn from one sample of a study of shared clonotypes between healthy human individuals. TCRdb's copy holds only in-frame clones and misses some; the assay was immunoSEQ multiplex PCR. The table records more than 2 million clones, around 95% of them present only once. Sequenced sample: naive CD4+ T cells sorted from blood. The receptors shown here come from a man younger than 35 in good health. Both conserved end residues are part of each CDR3. D genes are given only for firm matches. Only part of the rows carry a size: once, few, many, or a class if the clone is expanded.

TRBD1,TRBV7-3,NA,TRBJ2-3,CASSRQGLDTQYF,TGTGCCAGCAGCCGACAGGGTTTAGATACGCAGTATTTT
TRBD2,TRBV7-2,once,TRBJ2-7,CASSLGLAEGNEQYF,TGTGCCAGCAGCTTAGGGCTAGCGGAGGGTAACGAGCAGTACTTC
NA,TRBV28,NA,TRBJ2-7,CASSPPGIGQYF,TGTGCCAGCAGTCCCCCCGGAATAGGGCAGTACTTC
NA,TRBV6-1,NA,TRBJ1-3,CASSESLGTGNTIYF,TGTGCCAGCAGTGAATCTTTAGGGACTGGAAACACCATATATTTT
NA,TRBV5-1,NA,TRBJ1-1,CASSLARLGTEAFF,TGCGCCAGCAGCTTAGCCCGCCTGGGCACTGAAGCTTTCTTT
TRBD1,TRBV6-1,NA,TRBJ2-2,CASSEGWDRETGELFF,TGTGCCAGCAGTGAAGGGTGGGACAGGGAAACCGGGGAGCTGTTTTTT
NA,TRBV10-3,NA,TRBJ2-5,CAISESGDGETQYF,TGTGCCATCAGTGAGTCCGGGGATGGGGAGACCCAGTACTTC
NA,TRBV29-1,NA,TRBJ1-2,CSVGGAFNYGYTF,TGCAGCGTTGGAGGCGCTTTTAACTATGGCTACACCTTC
TRBD1,TRBV15,NA,TRBJ1-1,CATSRVTGLNTEAFF,TGTGCCACCAGCAGGGTGACAGGGTTGAACACTGAAGCTTTCTTT
TRBD1,TRBV6-6,once,TRBJ1-4,CASSLGQGNEKLFF,TGTGCCAGCAGTCTAGGACAGGGGAATGAAAAACTGTTTTTT
TRBD2,TRBV7-6,NA,TRBJ2-7,CASSLAGGLVVDEQYF,TGTGCCAGCAGCTTAGCGGGAGGACTAGTCGTTGACGAGCAGTACTTC
NA,TRBV10-3,NA,TRBJ2-7,CAISESIEQYF,TGTGCCATCAGTGAGTCGATTGAGCAGTACTTC
TRBD1,TRBV5-1,NA,TRBJ2-4,CASSLDVDRALAKNIQYF,TGCGCCAGCAGCTTGGATGTGGACAGGGCTTTAGCCAAAAACATTCAGTACTTC
NA,TRBV7-9,NA,TRBJ2-1,CASSLPGWTNNEQFF,TGTGCCAGCAGCTTACCTGGTTGGACCAACAATGAGCAGTTCTTC
NA,TRBV5-1,NA,TRBJ2-5,CASSKAASDGLYF,TGCGCCAGCAGCAAGGCCGCCTCGGACGGTTTGTACTTC
NA,TRBV11-2,once,TRBJ2-2,CASTPGRLGYTGELFF,TGTGCCAGCACCCCCGGACGACTAGGTTATACCGGGGAGCTGTTTTTT
NA,TRBV9,NA,TRBJ2-1,CASSNPGRVYNEQFF,TGTGCCAGCAGCAACCCCGGCAGGGTGTACAATGAGCAGTTCTTC
NA,TRBV7-6,NA,TRBJ2-1,CASSPKLPGQRNEQFF,TGTGCCAGCAGCCCAAAGCTCCCGGGACAAAGGAATGAGCAGTTCTTC
TRBD1,TRBV5-5,NA,TRBJ2-7,CASSLSWDRGYEQYF,TGTGCCAGCAGCTTGAGTTGGGACAGGGGATACGAGCAGTACTTC
NA,TRBV18,NA,TRBJ1-2,CASSRANSFGYTF,TGTGCCAGCTCACGGGCCAATTCGTTTGGCTACACCTTC
NA,TRBV10-3,NA,TRBJ1-1,CAISESVSEAFF,TGTGCCATCAGTGAATCCGTGTCTGAAGCTTTCTTT
NA,TRBV27,NA,TRBJ2-5,CASSFSGGRTQYF,TGTGCCAGCAGTTTCTCCGGGGGTAGGACCCAGTACTTC
NA,TRBV2,NA,TRBJ1-5,CASSDSQSNQPQHF,TGTGCCAGCAGTGACAGTCAGAGCAATCAGCCCCAGCATTTT
NA,TRBV29-1,once,TRBJ2-5,CSVGTAKETQYF,TGCAGCGTTGGGACAGCCAAAGAGACCCAGTACTTC
NA,TRBV5-1,once,TRBJ2-1,CASSFRANSYNEQFF,TGCGCCAGCAGCTTCCGGGCCAACTCCTACAATGAGCAGTTCTTC
NA,TRBV10-1,NA,TRBJ2-7,CASTLDKTYEQYF,TGCGCCAGCACCCTCGACAAGACCTACGAGCAGTACTTC
TRBD1,TRBV10-3,NA,TRBJ1-1,CAISQQGLGTEAFF,TGTGCCATCAGTCAACAGGGGTTGGGCACTGAAGCTTTCTTT
NA,TRBV9,NA,TRBJ1-2,CASSGGEGKGYTF,TGTGCCAGCAGCGGGGGCGAGGGAAAGGGCTACACCTTC
NA,TRBV6-6,NA,TRBJ2-7,CASSYVKGEQYF,TGTGCCAGCAGTTATGTGAAGGGCGAGCAGTACTTC
NA,TRBV7-9,NA,TRBJ2-3,CASSSPGRGRTDTQYF,TGTGCCAGCAGCTCCCCCGGGAGGGGGCGGACAGATACGCAGTATTTT
TRBD1,TRBV28,NA,TRBJ2-7,CASSWDRKYAQYF,TGTGCCAGCAGTTGGGACAGGAAGTACGCGCAGTACTTC
NA,TRBV30,NA,TRBJ2-5,CAWRSGVVQTQYF,TGTGCCTGGAGGTCAGGGGTAGTGCAGACCCAGTACTTC
NA,TRBV25-1,NA,TRBJ1-1,CASSELKGSMNTEAFF,TGTGCCAGCAGTGAATTAAAGGGGAGCATGAACACTGAAGCTTTCTTT
NA,TRBV2,NA,TRBJ2-2,CASSVLETGELFF,TGTGCCAGCAGTGTTCTAGAAACCGGGGAGCTGTTTTTT
TRBD1,TRBV18,NA,TRBJ2-7,CASSPGQGGTYEQYF,TGTGCCAGCTCACCGGGACAGGGGGGGACCTACGAGCAGTACTTC
NA,TRBV4-2,NA,TRBJ1-3,CASSQVILQSSGNTIYF,TGTGCCAGCAGCCAAGTGATCCTTCAGTCCTCTGGAAACACCATATATTTT
NA,TRBV15,NA,TRBJ2-3,CATSRDQVSTDTQYF,TGTGCCACCAGCAGAGATCAGGTCTCCACAGATACGCAGTATTTT
TRBD2,TRBV9,NA,TRBJ2-1,CASSIRLAGVFNEQFF,TGTGCCAGCAGCATCCGACTAGCGGGGGTCTTCAATGAGCAGTTCTTC
NA,TRBV9,NA,TRBJ2-2,CASSVGVSNTGELFF,TGTGCCAGCAGCGTCGGCGTTTCTAACACCGGGGAGCTGTTTTTT
NA,TRBV19,NA,TRBJ2-7,CASSIDAGGYEQYF,TGTGCCAGTAGTATAGACGCTGGTGGCTACGAGCAGTACTTC
NA,TRBV5-1,few,TRBJ1-6,CASSLDPAGDNSPLHF,TGCGCCAGCAGCTTGGACCCAGCCGGGGATAATTCACCCCTCCACTTT
TRBD1,TRBV6-6,once,TRBJ1-2,CASTLQGEVYGYTF,TGTGCCAGCACCTTACAGGGGGAGGTCTATGGCTACACCTTC
NA,TRBV5-1,once,TRBJ1-1,CASSPNPRGRNTEAFF,TGCGCCAGCAGCCCTAACCCACGAGGGAGGAACACTGAAGCTTTCTTT
NA,TRBV7-6,NA,TRBJ1-5,CASSLGADQPQHF,TGTGCCAGCAGCTTAGGGGCGGATCAGCCCCAGCATTTT
NA,TRBV19,NA,TRBJ1-1,CASKGGGEAFF,TGTGCCAGTAAAGGAGGGGGTGAAGCTTTCTTT
NA,TRBV6-1,NA,TRBJ1-5,CASSAEIYSNQPQHF,TGTGCCAGCAGTGCGGAAATATATAGCAATCAGCCCCAGCATTTT
TRBD1,TRBV18,NA,TRBJ2-7,CASSLSGTGGYEQYF,TGTGCCAGCTCACTATCCGGGACAGGGGGTTACGAGCAGTACTTC
NA,TRBV9,NA,TRBJ1-4,CASSGGQNEKLFF,TGTGCCAGCAGCGGAGGACAGAATGAAAAACTGTTTTTT
NA,TRBV5-1,NA,TRBJ2-7,CASKGNSYEQYF,TGCGCCAGCAAGGGCAACTCCTACGAGCAGTACTTC
TRBD1,TRBV10-2,NA,TRBJ2-2,CASRGQGSTGELFF,TGCGCCAGCAGAGGACAGGGATCCACCGGGGAGCTGTTTTTT
NA,TRBV5-1,NA,TRBJ2-3,CASSSRTDRTDTQYF,TGCGCCAGCAGCTCCCGGACAGACCGCACAGATACGCAGTATTTT
TRBD1,TRBV7-2,NA,TRBJ2-7,CASSKDRVGEQYF,TGTGCCAGCAGCAAGGACAGGGTTGGCGAGCAGTACTTC
TRBD1,TRBV6-5,NA,TRBJ1-3,CASSRTGAGNTIYF,TGTGCCAGCAGCCGTACAGGGGCTGGAAACACCATATATTTT
TRBD1,TRBV20-1,NA,TRBJ1-1,CSARGDSEAFF,TGCAGTGCTAGAGGGGACAGCGAAGCTTTCTTT
NA,TRBV6-5,NA,TRBJ1-6,CASSSTQGSSPLHF,TGTGCCAGCAGTTCAACACAGGGTTCTTCACCCCTCCACTTT
TRBD1,TRBV6-1,NA,TRBJ1-1,CASQLLDRGNTEAFF,TGTGCCAGCCAGCTATTGGACAGGGGGAACACTGAAGCTTTCTTT
NA,TRBV6-6,NA,TRBJ2-2,CAATLANTGELFF,TGTGCGGCAACCTTAGCGAACACCGGGGAGCTGTTTTTT
NA,TRBV7-2,once,TRBJ2-2,CASSFDRSNTGELFF,TGTGCCAGCAGCTTTGACAGGAGTAACACCGGGGAGCTGTTTTTT
NA,TRBV19,NA,TRBJ2-6,CASSITGANVLTF,TGTGCCAGTAGTATCACCGGGGCCAACGTCCTGACTTTC